The T cell receptor beta chain under discussion was sequenced for a study of blood T cell repertoires in COVID-19. Per the germline V gene, CDR1 is SGHDN and CDR2 is FVKESK. The V gene lost 2 bases and the J gene lost 3 bases, with 13 bases spanning the gap. CDR3 length equals 15 residues. Source study methods: Amplified reference gene primers provided the basis for estimating nucleated cell counts. Libraries were prepared by immunoSEQ multiplex PCR; TCRdb keeps only in-frame clonotypes and omits some of them. V and J calls and clone size follow that table, whereas D and trimming were derived from the DNA. The table has about 220,000 clones, about 80% seen once.

Sample: PBMCs or T cells enriched from blood (not recorded which). The chain carries TRBV14 and TRBJ1-1, with D hard to call. This clonotype was sampled from a woman in her forties or fifties who had been exposed to COVID-19. CDR3 nucleotides: TGTGCCAGCAGCCAATTTAGGGCGGGAGACACTGAAGCTTTCTTT. Protein: CASSQFRAGDTEAFF.